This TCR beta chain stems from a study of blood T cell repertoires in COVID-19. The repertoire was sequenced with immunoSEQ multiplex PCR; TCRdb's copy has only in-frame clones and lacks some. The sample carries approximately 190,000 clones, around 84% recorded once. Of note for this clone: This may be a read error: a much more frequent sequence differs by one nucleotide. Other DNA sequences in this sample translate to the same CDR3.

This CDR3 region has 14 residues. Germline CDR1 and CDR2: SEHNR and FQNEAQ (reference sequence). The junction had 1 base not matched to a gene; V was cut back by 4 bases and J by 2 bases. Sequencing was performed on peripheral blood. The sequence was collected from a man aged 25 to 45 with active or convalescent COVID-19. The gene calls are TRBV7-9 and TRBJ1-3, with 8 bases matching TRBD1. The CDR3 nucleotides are TGTGCCAGCAGCTCGACAGGGGCTGGAAACACCATATATTTT. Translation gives CASSSTGAGNTIYF.